This T cell receptor (beta chain) comes out of a study of metastatic and nonmetastatic thyroid tumors. This clone was detected ten times or more. None of the patients had undergone any treatment ahead of thyroid surgery. The CDR3 totals 15 residues. Unmatched junction bases numbered 5, after V lost 5 bases and J lost 1 base. CDR1 and CDR2 from the germline V gene are SEHNR and FQNEAQ (reference sequence). TCRdb called clones again from the PCR reads with MiXCR. The sample gives about 7,300 clones, 30% of which show up once; roughly 19% is in the top ten. This sequence joins TRBV7-9 and TRBJ2-7; 10 bases line up with TRBD2. The origin of this receptor is a female donor with papillary thyroid cancer or a benign thyroid nodule (not recorded which). Some clones in this sample may be carry-over from other donors' samples. Sequencing was performed on tumor tissue. The CDR3 sequence: CASSPSGSTSYEQYF. CDR3 sequence (DNA): TGTGCCAGCAGCCCTAGCGGGAGTACTTCCTACGAGCAGTACTTC.